The entry below gives a single T cell receptor (beta chain) sequence along with its context. Arm-PCR of CDR3 regions with iRepertoire HTBI primers generated TCR beta libraries. In TCRdb, the multiplex PCR reads were re-called with MiXCR into one record per CDR3 protein. The sample lists roughly 400,000 distinct CDR3 sequences; about 15% were seen once. This sample stems from a study of regulatory T cells in long-lasting Graves disease. CDR3 length equals 14 residues. The V and J ends lost 1 base and 5 bases, in that order; junction bases with no gene match: 4. Per the germline V gene, CDR1 is SGHKS and CDR2 is YYEKEE (reference sequence). Time point noted: newly diagnosed GD, antithyroid drugs for less than 3 months. Isolated PBMC RNA provided the starting material for the TCR library. Another study also made use of these data, one on T cells in Graves' hyperthyroidism and ophthalmopathy. That work adds: Most clonotypes expanded in the thyroid (above 0.001) were also present in blood.

Sequenced material: peripheral blood mononuclear cells (PBMCs), taken at new diagnosis, from a patient treated with antithyroid drugs. The chain is built from TRBV5-5 and TRBJ2-7; 9 positions agree with TRBD1. The clonotype comes from a young woman with Graves disease. The CDR3 nucleotides read TGTGCCAGCAGCTTGTCGGGACAGGGAAACGAGCAGTACTTC. Amino acids: CASSLSGQGNEQYF.